These T cell receptor beta chains were read from a single sample in a study of PD-1 blockade in classical Hodgkin lymphoma. Assay: immunoSEQ multiplex PCR; the TCRdb copy retains only in-frame clones and omits some. The sample has approximately 60,000 clones; roughly 90% are singletons. The source was peripheral blood mononuclear cells (PBMCs), collected at baseline. Receptor source: a human donor with classical Hodgkin lymphoma. Both conserved end residues are part of each CDR3. The D gene is left open where the match is weak. Only some rows state a clone size, as once, few, many or a class for expanded clones.

abundance,d_gene,j_gene,v_gene,CDR3nt,CDR3aa
-,TRBD2,TRBJ2-7,TRBV6-5,TGTGCCAGCAGTTATTCTAGCGGGAGCTACGAGCAGTACTTC,CASSYSSGSYEQYF
-,TRBD2,TRBJ2-1,TRBV6-1,TGTGCCAGCAGTGAAACGCGGGGGGGAGGATTCTTC,CASSETRGGGFF
-,-,TRBJ2-5,TRBV19,TGTGCCAGTACATCCAGGGGCAGGGGCTTAGAGACCCAGTACTTC,CASTSRGRGLETQYF
-,-,TRBJ1-5,TRBV6-1,TGTGCCAGCAGTGGGCAGGGCAGTCAGCCCCAGCATTTT,CASSGQGSQPQHF
-,-,TRBJ1-2,TRBV18,TGTGCCAGCTCACCAGTGGAGGGGCTCGGCTATGGCTACACCTTC,CASSPVEGLGYGYTF
-,-,TRBJ1-1,TRBV5-1,TGCGCCAGCAGCTTGGCTGGACAGACTGAAGCTTTCTTT,CASSLAGQTEAFF
-,-,TRBJ2-7,TRBV11-2,TGTGCCAGCAGCACAGACACCCAACCCTACGAGCAGTACTTC,CASSTDTQPYEQYF
-,-,TRBJ2-7,TRBV6-5,TGTGCCAGCAGTTACTCCATCGCAGGGTCGTACGAGCAGTACTTC,CASSYSIAGSYEQYF
-,-,TRBJ2-2,TRBV5-8,TGTGCCAGCAGCTTGGAGATGGGGTCCGGGGAGCTGTTTTTT,CASSLEMGSGELFF
-,-,TRBJ2-7,TRBV6-1,TGTGCCAGCAGGGGGACGGGGAACTACGAGCAGTACTTC,CASRGTGNYEQYF
-,-,TRBJ1-3,TRBV5-4,TGTGCCAGCAGCTTGGGGAGGGGCTCTGGAAACACCATATATTTT,CASSLGRGSGNTIYF
-,TRBD1,TRBJ2-7,TRBV10-3,TGTGCCATCAGCGCCCGGGACAGGGCCTACGAGCAGTACTTC,CAISARDRAYEQYF
-,-,TRBJ1-5,TRBV28,TGTGCCAGCACCAGAACATGGGGGCGCGATCAGCCCCAGCATTTT,CASTRTWGRDQPQHF
-,-,TRBJ2-7,TRBV5-6,TGTGCCAGCAGCTTGTTGGCTTACGAGCAGTACTTC,CASSLLAYEQYF
once,TRBD2,TRBJ2-1,TRBV2,TGTGCCAGCAGCGAAACTCTAACTAGAGCGGGGGGTAGTGATGAGCAGTTCTTC,CASSETLTRAGGSDEQFF
-,-,TRBJ1-5,TRBV9,TGTGCCAGCAGCGCCTTGGGCAATCAGCCCCAGCATTTT,CASSALGNQPQHF
few,TRBD1,TRBJ1-5,TRBV7-9,TGTGCCAGCAGCTTAGGGACAGGGAATCAGCCCCAGCATTTT,CASSLGTGNQPQHF
-,TRBD1,TRBJ1-1,TRBV27,TGTGCCAGCAGTCAGGGACAGGGTCTTATTAGACAAGCTTTCTTT,CASSQGQGLIRQAFF
-,TRBD2,TRBJ2-7,TRBV28,TGTGCCAGCAGTCTCTATAGCGGGATTTTATACGAGCAGTACTTC,CASSLYSGILYEQYF
-,-,TRBJ2-1,TRBV19,TGTGCCAGTAGATATAAGAGCTCCTACAATGAGCAGTTCTTC,CASRYKSSYNEQFF
-,-,TRBJ2-7,TRBV6-1,TGTGCCAGCAGTGAAGGGACAAGGGCCTACGAGCAGTACTTC,CASSEGTRAYEQYF
-,-,TRBJ1-5,TRBV2,TGTGCCAGCAGGGAACAGGGAGGGAGCAATCAGCCCCAGCATTTT,CASREQGGSNQPQHF
-,-,TRBJ2-5,TRBV7-8,TGTGCCAGCAGCTCCAAGGGTCAGGAGACCCAGTACTTC,CASSSKGQETQYF